The 23 T cell receptor beta chains below were found in one sample sequenced in a study of Ad26.COV2.S vaccination and SARS-CoV-2 variants. Treatment specified: roughly 18 received Ad26.COV2.S at low or high dose, single or two shots; a few received placebo; per-sample allocation not given. Samples were taken on day 63 after the first vaccine or placebo injection. Sequenced by immunoSEQ multiplex PCR; TCRdb stores in-frame clones only, minus some. The sample contains roughly 390,000 clones, 80% to 90% of which appear only once. Sample: peripheral blood, taken in a trial of Ad26.COV2.S vaccine versus placebo. These receptors originate from a person aged 18-65 years who received the Ad26.COV2.S COVID-19 vaccine or a placebo.

The chain employs TRBV4-2 and TRBJ2-2; 9 nucleotides line up with TRBD2. The CDR3 sequence is 15 residues long. Germline-derived CDR1 and CDR2 are LGHNA and YNFKEQ. The V segment lost 1 base and the J segment 10 bases; nucleotides outside the gene matches: 7. The CDR3 DNA reads TGTGCCAGCAGCCAAGTTGAGCGGGGGGCGGAGGAGCTGTTTTTT. This gives the protein CASSQVERGAEELFF.

The sample holds a few counts of this clone. The V gene is TRBV12-3 or TRBV12-4, the J gene TRBJ1-2; D is perhaps TRBD1 (6 bases). The CDR3 loop spans 13 amino acids. Trimming took off 9 bases at V and 5 bases at J, with 16 bases between the two ends. The CDR3: CASGGSGFYGYTF. DNA of the CDR3: TGTGCCAGTGGGGGCTCAGGGTTTTATGGCTACACCTTC.

This clone is a singleton in its sample. The chain joins TRBV14 to TRBJ2-7; TRBD1 agrees at 7 bases. Trimming removed 5 bases from V and 2 bases from J; junction bases left unmatched: 0. CDR3 size: 12 residues. Germline V gives CDR1 SGHDN, CDR2 FVKESK. This chain's CDR3 is CASSGTAYEQYF. The DNA of the CDR3 is TGTGCCAGCAGCGGGACAGCCTACGAGCAGTACTTC. Using reference TRBV14 and TRBJ2-7 for the parts outside the CDR3, the full variable domain is EAGVTQFPSHSVIEKGQTVTLRCDPISGHDNLYWYRRVMGKEIKFLLHFVKESKQDESGMPNNRFLAERTGGTYSTLKVQPAELEDSGVYFCASSGTAYEQYFGPGTRLTVT.

V is TRBV7-8 and J is TRBJ2-3; TRBD2 agrees at 8 bases. The CDR3 has 12 amino acids. Trimming cost V 5 bases and J 9 bases; bases outside gene matches: 4. Germline CDR1 is SGHVS and CDR2 is FQNEAQ. CDR3 sequence (DNA): TGTGCCAGCAGCCCAGGCGGGGGGACGCAGTATTTT. This encodes CASSPGGGTQYF.

The rearrangement links TRBV29-1 to TRBJ2-1; tentatively, D is TRBD1 (6 bases). V dropped 3 bases and J dropped 0 bases, with 9 bases sitting between them. From germline, CDR1 is SQVTM and CDR2 ANQGSEA. There are 14 residues in the CDR3. This chain's CDR3 is CSVDDRSSYNEQFF. The CDR3 DNA is TGCAGCGTTGATGACAGGAGCTCCTACAATGAGCAGTTCTTC.

This clone was found a few times. V usage is TRBV6-1 and J usage is TRBJ2-2; D gene ambiguous. V lost 3 bases and J 2 bases, leaving 10 bases between the germline ends. The CDR3 spans 15 residues. Germline V gene data show CDR1 as MNHNS and CDR2 as SASEGT. The CDR3 sequence: CASSDRTDNTGELFF. The CDR3 region has the DNA TGTGCCAGCAGTGACAGGACGGATAACACCGGGGAGCTGTTTTTT.

CDR3 residues: CATSAYTGELFF. The CDR3 bases are TGTGCCACCAGTGCCTACACCGGGGAGCTGTTTTTT. The V gene is TRBV24-1, the J gene TRBJ2-2, with D hard to call. The CDR3 loop spans 12 amino acids. Trimming cost V 5 bases and J 3 bases, with 3 bases left between them. Germline values: CDR1 KGHDR, CDR2 SFDVKD.

The gene calls are TRBV2 and TRBJ1-1, with D hard to call. V dropped 1 base and J dropped 1 base, with 7 bases sitting between them. Germline V gene data show CDR1 as SNHLY and CDR2 as FYNNEI. This CDR3 is built from 14 residues. CDR3: CASSEVRKNTEAFF. CDR3 nucleotides: TGTGCCAGCAGTGAAGTACGGAAGAACACTGAAGCTTTCTTT.

This sequence joins TRBV7-9 and TRBJ1-1; perhaps TRBD1 as D (6 bases). CDR3 size: 14 residues. Per germline, CDR1 SEHNR and CDR2 FQNEAQ (reference sequence). The V end lost 3 bases, the J end lost 4 bases, and 12 bases lay between the germline ends. The CDR3 nucleotides are TGTGCCAGCAGCTTCCCCCCCAGGGGCACTGAAGCTTTCTTT. It specifies CASSFPPRGTEAFF.

V is TRBV5-4 and J is TRBJ2-7; 9 positions match TRBD1. Germline lookup yields CDR1 SGHNT and CDR2 YYREEE (reference sequence). The CDR3 has 14 amino acids. With 5 bases clipped from V and 5 bases from J, the junction kept 8 bases outside the gene matches. The CDR3 bases are TGTGCCAGCAGGGACGGACAGGGGCAGGACGAGCAGTACTTC. Amino acids: CASRDGQGQDEQYF.

This chain links TRBV19 with TRBJ2-1, with unresolved D. The length of the CDR3 is 13 residues. Germline lookup yields CDR1 LNHDA and CDR2 SQIVND (reference sequence). V was cut by 3 bases and J by 6 bases, with 9 bases left in between. The CDR3 DNA is TGTGCCAGTAGTATTGAGCGCGCCAATGAGCAGTTCTTC. This sequence encodes CASSIERANEQFF.

The gene calls are TRBV15 and TRBJ2-7; D gene ambiguous. The CDR3 is made up of 16 amino acids. V was trimmed by 0 bases and J by 2 bases, leaving 14 bases between them. Germline values: CDR1 LNHNV, CDR2 YYDKDF (reference sequence). The CDR3 loop is CATSRERRRVTYEQYF. In DNA, the CDR3 is TGTGCCACCAGCAGAGAGCGACGACGGGTGACCTACGAGCAGTACTTC.

This chain connects TRBV20-1 to TRBJ1-5; D not resolved. This CDR3 contains 12 residues. Deletions cut 3 bases from V and 10 bases from J, with 13 bases between. Germline V lookup: CDR1 DFQATT, CDR2 SNEGSKA (reference sequence). CDR3 residues: CSASVSLAPQHF. The CDR3 DNA reads as TGCAGTGCTAGTGTCAGCTTGGCCCCCCAGCATTTT.

The genes are TRBV6-2 or TRBV6-3 and TRBJ2-7; perhaps TRBD1 as D (6 bases). Germline V gene lookup returns CDR1 MNHEY and CDR2 SVGEGT. CDR3 length: 12 amino acids. Trimming cost V 4 bases and J 7 bases, with 11 bases left between them. The CDR3: CASSWTTGEQYF. The DNA of the CDR3 is TGTGCCAGCAGTTGGACGACAGGTGAGCAGTACTTC.

The J gene is TRBJ2-5, the V gene TRBV5-5, with D maybe TRBD1 (5 bases). Germline V gene data show CDR1 as SGHKS and CDR2 as YYEKEE (reference sequence). The CDR3 is 15 residues long. Trimming cost V 2 bases and J 5 bases, with 16 bases left between them. The CDR3 is CASSFGDGAGETQYF. The CDR3 DNA is TGTGCCAGCAGCTTTGGGGATGGGGCTGGGGAGACCCAGTACTTC.

The genes are TRBV4-1 and TRBJ2-7, with D perhaps matching TRBD2 (5 bases). The CDR3 has 18 amino acids. Per germline, CDR1 MGHRA and CDR2 YSYEKL. Trimming removed 0 bases at V and 2 bases at J, with 20 bases between. CDR3 sequence (DNA): TGCGCCAGCAGCCAAGAACCCCCGAAGGAGCGGTCGACCTACGAGCAGTACTTC. The encoded protein is CASSQEPPKERSTYEQYF.

The chain carries TRBV7-2 and TRBJ1-6; D gene uncertain. Trimming took off 1 base at V and 9 bases at J, with 13 bases between the two ends. Germline V gene sequence: CDR1 SGHTA, CDR2 FQGNSA. This CDR3 is built from 15 residues. CDR3 residues: CASSLGGARGSPLHF. Written as DNA, the CDR3 is TGTGCCAGCAGCTTAGGCGGTGCCCGGGGTTCACCCCTCCACTTT. The variable domain in full, completed from reference TRBV7-2 and TRBJ1-6, reads GAGVSQSPSNKVTEKGKDVELRCDPISGHTALYWYRQSLGQGLEFLIYFQGNSAPDKSGLPSDRFSAERTGGSVSTLTIQRTQQEDSAVYLCASSLGGARGSPLHFGNGTRLTVT.

The chain employs TRBV19 and TRBJ1-1; D remains unclear. Between the trimmed V and J ends, which lost 7 bases and 1 base, there was a span of 13 bases. Germline V CDR1 and CDR2: LNHDA, SQIVND (reference sequence). The CDR3 is 14 residues long. In DNA form, the CDR3 reads TGTGCCAGTACCGCCGGTAAGGCGAACACTGAAGCTTTCTTT. Its translation is CASTAGKANTEAFF.

Remarks on this clone: The sample contains more than one DNA sequence encoding this CDR3. The rearrangement joins TRBV24-1 to TRBJ2-1; D is undetermined. There are 11 residues in the CDR3. Germline values: CDR1 KGHDR, CDR2 SFDVKD. V was cut by 0 bases and J by 7 bases, with 0 bases left in between. CDR3 DNA: TGTGCCACCAGTGATTTGAATGAGCAGTTCTTC. Protein sequence: CATSDLNEQFF.

In this sample, this clone turned up once. This chain links TRBV18 with TRBJ2-3; 11 bases fit TRBD1. Trimming cost V 1 base and J 5 bases; bases outside gene matches: 11. The CDR3 spans 18 residues. CDR1 is KGHSH, CDR2 LQKENI, per germline. CDR3: CASSPLATGQGVGDTQYF. CDR3 DNA sequence: TGTGCCAGCTCACCACTTGCTACGGGACAGGGGGTTGGAGATACGCAGTATTTT.

This clone was counted many times. The CDR3 spells CASSSTGTGFGYTF. CDR3 in DNA: TGTGCCAGTAGTTCAACCGGGACAGGGTTTGGCTACACCTTC. The V call is TRBV19, the J call TRBJ1-2, with 9 bases fitting TRBD1. Germline-derived CDR1 and CDR2 are LNHDA and SQIVND (reference sequence). This CDR3 has 14 amino acids. The J segment lost 7 bases and the V segment lost 5 bases, leaving 8 bases of the junction unmatched.

The chain joins TRBV5-1 to TRBJ2-1; 8 bases match TRBD2. The CDR3 has 17 amino acids. Germline V lookup: CDR1 SGHRS, CDR2 YFSETQ. With V trimmed by 0 bases and J by 2 bases, 7 bases remained unmatched. CDR3 nucleotides: TGCGCCAGCAGCTTGGCCCGGGGGGGCCGGACCTACAATGAGCAGTTCTTC. Its translation: CASSLARGGRTYNEQFF. Combining the CDR3 with reference TRBV5-1 and TRBJ2-1 gives the whole variable domain KAGVTQTPRYLIKTRGQQVTLSCSPISGHRSVSWYQQTPGQGLQFLFEYFSETQRNKGNFPGRFSGRQFSNSRSEMNVSTLELGDSALYLCASSLARGGRTYNEQFFGPGTRLTVL.

The chain has TRBV29-1 and TRBJ1-1, with a weak D call TRBD1 (6 bases). CDR3 length: 13 residues. Trimming took off 6 bases at V and 3 bases at J, with 14 bases between the two ends. CDR1 is SQVTM and CDR2 is ANQGSEA in the germline V gene. CDR3 sequence: CSVTGVSDTEAFF. The CDR3 coding sequence is TGCAGCGTGACAGGAGTTTCAGACACTGAAGCTTTCTTT.